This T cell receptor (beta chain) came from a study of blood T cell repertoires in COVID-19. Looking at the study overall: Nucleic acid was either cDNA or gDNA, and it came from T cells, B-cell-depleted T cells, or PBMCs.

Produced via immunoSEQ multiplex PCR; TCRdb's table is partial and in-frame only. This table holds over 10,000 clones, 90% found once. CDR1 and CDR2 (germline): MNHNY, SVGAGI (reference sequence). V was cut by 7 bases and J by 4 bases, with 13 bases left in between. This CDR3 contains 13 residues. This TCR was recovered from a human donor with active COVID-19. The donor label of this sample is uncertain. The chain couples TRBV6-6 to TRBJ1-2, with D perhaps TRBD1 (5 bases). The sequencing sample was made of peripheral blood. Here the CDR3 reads CASTEPGIYGYTF. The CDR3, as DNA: TGTGCCAGCACTGAACCAGGGATCTATGGCTACACCTTC.